Each of the 30 T cell receptor beta chains below was sequenced from the same sample in a study of beta chain features in type 1 diabetes. These receptors' antigens are unknown. Study-wide points: Across all four CD4+ subsets, people with type 1 diabetes showed modestly shorter TCRB CDR3s.

The study reverse transcribed the entire isolated RNA, so it sequenced expressed TCRB transcripts. TCRdb keeps only in-frame clones here, not all; method: immunoSEQ multiplex PCR. Of 250,000 to 300,000 clones listed, about 13% are singletons. Sequences were obtained from naive CD4+ T cells from blood. These receptor sequences come from a man younger than 45 with type 1 diabetes.

The chain recombines TRBV14 with TRBJ1-5, with 7 bases fitting TRBD1. The CDR3 spans 20 residues. Germline V gene lookup returns CDR1 SGHDN and CDR2 FVKESK. With V trimmed by 1 base and J by 2 bases, 17 bases remained unmatched. CDR3 protein: CASSQADYLAGGSRNQPQHF. The CDR3 DNA is TGTGCCAGCAGCCAAGCAGATTACTTAGCAGGGGGGAGTCGCAATCAGCCCCAGCATTTT. Combining the CDR3 with reference TRBV14 and TRBJ1-5 gives the whole variable domain EAGVTQFPSHSVIEKGQTVTLRCDPISGHDNLYWYRRVMGKEIKFLLHFVKESKQDESGMPNNRFLAERTGGTYSTLKVQPAELEDSGVYFCASSQADYLAGGSRNQPQHFGDGTRLSIL.

There are a few counts of this clone. The chain uses TRBV9 and TRBJ2-1; D is ambiguous. V gave up 0 bases and J gave up 5 bases, with 9 bases separating them. The germline V gene has CDR1 SGDLS and CDR2 YYNGEE. The CDR3 loop spans 14 amino acids. CDR3 region: CASSVVPRDNEQFF. The CDR3 DNA sequence: TGTGCCAGCAGCGTAGTCCCTCGGGACAATGAGCAGTTCTTC.

V and J are TRBV28 and TRBJ2-7, with D uncertain. This CDR3 comprises 12 residues. Germline CDR1 reads MDHEN; CDR2 reads SYDVKM. V was pared by 4 bases and J by 1 base, with 5 bases between. The CDR3 protein is CASSWQSYEQYF. CDR3 in DNA: TGTGCCAGCAGTTGGCAGTCCTACGAGCAGTACTTC.

In its sample, this clone was seen a few times. The chain is built from TRBV7-9 and TRBJ1-1; 7 bases align to TRBD1. There are 13 residues in the CDR3. Germline V CDR1 and CDR2: SEHNR, FQNEAQ (reference sequence). V lost 5 bases and J lost 10; bases outside the gene matches: 10. The CDR3 sequence is CASSPQRGQIAFF. As DNA, the CDR3 is TGTGCCAGCAGCCCACAGAGGGGGCAGATAGCTTTCTTT.

This clone was seen more than once but under ten times. The CDR3 protein is CASSLDRGSNYGYTF. The CDR3 nucleotides are TGTGCCAGCAGCCTCGACAGGGGGTCTAACTATGGCTACACCTTC. The chain links TRBV28 to TRBJ1-2; 9 bases align to TRBD1. V gave up 6 bases and J gave up 0 bases; unmatched junction bases: 5. The CDR3 is 15 residues long. Germline V gene lookup returns CDR1 MDHEN and CDR2 SYDVKM.

This chain links TRBV4-1 with TRBJ2-1; D uncertain. The germline V gene encodes CDR1 MGHRA and CDR2 YSYEKL. The V end was cut by 5 bases, the J end by 8 bases, with 10 bases between. This CDR3 is 12 amino acids long. The CDR3 DNA reads TGCGCCAGCAGCTATGTTTTCGATGAGCAGTTCTTC. Translating gives CASSYVFDEQFF.

This clone was detected only a few times. The gene calls are TRBV11-2 and TRBJ1-2; D is undetermined. V was pared by 2 bases and J by 3 bases, with 7 bases between. From germline, CDR1 is SGHAT and CDR2 FQNNGV. This CDR3 spans 13 amino acids. The DNA for the CDR3 is TGTGCCAGCAGCTTATTCGGAGACTATGGCTACACCTTC. Translating it yields CASSLFGDYGYTF.

The chain joins TRBV21-1 to TRBJ2-7; the table's TRBD2 call for D was not verified on the DNA. TRBV21-1 has pseudogene status. The CDR3 contains 16 residues. The CDR3 loop is CASSISELADLREQYF. The CDR3 DNA follows: TGTGCCAGCAGCATTAGTGAACTAGCGGATCTACGGGAGCAGTACTTC.

This clone was observed a handful of times. This same CDR3 is encoded by further DNA sequences in the sample. The chain is built from TRBV10-3 and TRBJ2-3; a possible D gene is TRBD2 (6 bases). The germline CDR1 and CDR2 sequences are ENHRY and SYGVKD. There are 11 residues in the CDR3. V dropped 9 bases and J dropped 6 bases, with 10 bases sitting between them. The CDR3, as DNA: TGTGCCATGGGGGGAGCCGATACGCAGTATTTT. This sequence encodes CAMGGADTQYF.

There are a few counts of this clone. This rearrangement joins TRBV27 to TRBJ2-2; 7 bases fit TRBD1. The CDR3 is 14 residues long. Germline lookup yields CDR1 MNHEY and CDR2 SMNVEV (reference sequence). The V segment lost 3 bases and the J segment 4 bases; nucleotides outside the gene matches: 2. The CDR3: CASSLRTGTGELFF. CDR3 bases: TGTGCCAGCAGTTTGAGGACAGGCACCGGGGAGCTGTTTTTT.

This chain uses TRBV4-2 with TRBJ2-7, with TRBD2 as a possible D gene (5 bases). Trimming cost V 2 bases and J 1 base, with 12 bases left between them. This CDR3 is 15 amino acids long. Germline CDR1 LGHNA, CDR2 YNFKEQ. The CDR3 loop reads CASSQSEGISYEQYF. The DNA for the CDR3 is TGTGCCAGCAGCCAAAGTGAGGGCATATCCTACGAGCAGTACTTC.

This clone was seen more than once but under ten times. The chain employs TRBV9 and TRBJ1-4; possibly TRBD1 for D (5 bases). V was shortened by 0 bases and J by 6 bases, with 12 bases between the two germline ends. This CDR3 is 15 amino acids long. The V gene's germline CDR1 is SGDLS and CDR2 YYNGEE. The CDR3 DNA sequence: TGTGCCAGCAGCGTAGAACCCAGGGATGATGAAAAACTGTTTTTT. Its protein product is CASSVEPRDDEKLFF.

The sample holds a few counts of this clone. The rearrangement links TRBV7-2 to TRBJ2-1, with 9 bases aligning to TRBD2. J gave up 9 bases and V 6 bases, and 9 bases lay outside the gene matches. Germline CDR1 and CDR2: SGHTA and FQGNSA. The CDR3 runs to 14 residues. The CDR3 DNA follows: TGTGCCAGCAGTCTTAGCGGGAGTCTGACTGAGCAGTTCTTC. It specifies CASSLSGSLTEQFF.

The CDR3 here is CASRTTGWNTEAFF. Written as DNA, the CDR3 is TGTGCCAGCAGAACGACAGGGTGGAACACTGAAGCTTTCTTT. The chain links TRBV28 to TRBJ1-1, with 7 bases fitting TRBD1. V lost 6 bases to trimming and J lost 1 base; unmatched junction nucleotides: 5. Per the germline V gene, CDR1 is MDHEN and CDR2 is SYDVKM. The CDR3 runs 14 residues. Drawing the rest from reference TRBV28 and TRBJ1-1, the complete variable domain is DVKVTQSSRYLVKRTGEKVFLECVQDMDHENMFWYRQDPGLGLRLIYFSYDVKMKEKGDIPEGYSVSREKKERFSLILESASTNQTSMYLCASRTTGWNTEAFFGQGTRLTVV.

The rearrangement links TRBV9 to TRBJ2-1, with 14 bases that match TRBD2. The CDR3 consists of 15 residues. Germline V gene sequence: CDR1 SGDLS, CDR2 YYNGEE. V shed 0 bases and J 10 bases; nucleotides not matched to a gene: 3. The CDR3: CASSVETSGRAEQFF. The CDR3 DNA is TGTGCCAGCAGCGTAGAGACTAGCGGGAGGGCGGAGCAGTTCTTC.

CDR3 sequence reads: CASSLLPAGGGYGYTF. The CDR3, as DNA: TGTGCCAGCAGCCTCCTCCCGGCAGGGGGTGGCTATGGCTACACCTTC. The chain couples TRBV7-2 to TRBJ1-2; 7 bases are shared with TRBD1. The CDR3 has 16 residues. Trimming removed 5 bases from V and 4 bases from J; junction bases left unmatched: 13. The germline CDR1 and CDR2 sequences are SGHTA and FQGNSA.

This sequence joins TRBV7-9 and TRBJ1-1, with D tentatively TRBD1 (5 bases). V was shortened by 5 bases and J by 6 bases, with 10 bases between the two germline ends. This CDR3 comprises 12 residues. From germline, CDR1 is SEHNR and CDR2 FQNEAQ (reference sequence). CDR3 amino acids: CASSLDRAEAFF. The CDR3, as DNA: TGTGCCAGCAGCCTAGACAGAGCTGAAGCTTTCTTT.

This clone was counted only a few times. The CDR3 protein is CSVKVSGSGDGTYEQYF. For the CDR3, the DNA is TGCAGCGTGAAGGTTAGCGGGAGCGGCGATGGCACCTACGAGCAGTACTTC. The chain is built from TRBV29-1 and TRBJ2-7, with 9 bases fitting TRBD2. CDR3 length equals 17 residues. V was clipped by 6 bases and J by 2 bases; unmatched bases: 17. Germline V gene lookup returns CDR1 SQVTM and CDR2 ANQGSEA.

The chain's CDR3 is CASTTGGEAFF. In DNA form, the CDR3 reads TGTGCCAGCACCACCGGGGGAGAAGCTTTCTTT. The chain recombines TRBV2 with TRBJ1-1; weak D call: TRBD1 (5 bases). Germline CDR1 is SNHLY and CDR2 is FYNNEI. Trimming shortened V by 7 bases and J by 8 bases, and 11 bases separated the two germline ends. The CDR3 length is 11 residues.

V and J are TRBV6-1 and TRBJ2-1; tentative D call: TRBD1 (6 bases). V gave up 7 bases and J gave up 2 bases, with 12 bases separating them. Per germline, CDR1 MNHNS and CDR2 SASEGT. The CDR3 loop spans 14 amino acids. The CDR3 DNA reads TGTGCCAGCACCCAGGGGAGAACCTACAATGAGCAGTTCTTC. The encoded protein is CASTQGRTYNEQFF.

The chain is built from TRBV11-3 and TRBJ2-1; the match to TRBD1 covers 10 bases. This CDR3 region has 15 residues. Germline trimming cut 6 bases from V and 9 bases from J; bases unmatched to any gene: 11. CDR1 and CDR2 from the germline V gene are SGHNT and YENEEA. The CDR3 reads CASRLGTGAESEQFF. Written as DNA, the CDR3 is TGTGCCAGCAGGCTAGGGACAGGGGCGGAAAGTGAGCAGTTCTTC.

The chain is built from TRBV25-1 and TRBJ2-3; D is unresolved. This CDR3 has 13 residues. V lost 7 bases and J 0 bases, leaving 8 bases between the germline ends. The germline CDR1 and CDR2 sequences are MGHDK and SYGVNS. CDR3 in amino acids: CASTLGSTDTQYF. CDR3 nucleotides: TGTGCCAGCACCCTCGGGAGCACAGATACGCAGTATTTT.

In this sample, this clone turned up a few times. V and J are TRBV7-2 and TRBJ2-7, with 9 bases that match TRBD1. Germline V gene data show CDR1 as SGHTA and CDR2 as FQGNSA. V was pared by 3 bases and J by 7 bases, with 1 base of the junction left unmatched. CDR3 size: 12 residues. CDR3 DNA sequence: TGTGCCAGCAGCTTGGACAGGGGTGAGCAGTACTTC. It yields the protein CASSLDRGEQYF.

About this clone: At the DNA level, this CDR3 is encoded by other sequences in the same sample as well. The genes are TRBV5-4 and TRBJ2-3, with 12 bases lining up with TRBD2. This CDR3 is 16 amino acids long. Germline V lookup: CDR1 SGHNT, CDR2 YYREEE (reference sequence). J lost 0 bases, V lost 3 bases, and 2 bases had no gene match. CDR3 sequence (DNA): TGTGCCAGCAGCTCGGGGACTAGCGGGAGCACAGATACGCAGTATTTT. Protein: CASSSGTSGSTDTQYF.

About this clone itself: Other DNA sequences in this specimen translate into the identical CDR3. The J gene is TRBJ2-2, the V gene TRBV28; D unclear. Germline-derived CDR1 and CDR2 are MDHEN and SYDVKM. V lost 3 bases to trimming and J lost 1 base, with 6 bases between them. The CDR3 loop spans 14 amino acids. CDR3 region: CASSFYRNTGELFF. The DNA for the CDR3 is TGTGCCAGCAGTTTCTACAGGAACACCGGGGAGCTGTTTTTT.

This clone was counted between two and nine times. J is TRBJ1-1 and V is TRBV18, with TRBD1 identical over 9 bases. Germline CDR1 reads KGHSH; CDR2 reads LQKENI. The J segment lost 3 bases and the V segment lost 2 bases, leaving 1 base of the junction unmatched. CDR3 length equals 14 residues. Here the CDR3 reads CASSPRQGDTEAFF. The CDR3 coding sequence is TGTGCCAGCTCACCAAGACAGGGGGACACTGAAGCTTTCTTT. The entire variable domain, with the rest obtained from reference TRBV18 and TRBJ1-1, is as follows: NAGVMQNPRHLVRRRGQEARLRCSPMKGHSHVYWYRQLPEEGLKFMVYLQKENIIDESGMPKERFSAEFPKEGPSILRIQQVVRGDSAAYFCASSPRQGDTEAFFGQGTRLTVV.

This clone was seen a few times. This sequence joins TRBV18 and TRBJ2-1, with 10 bases that match TRBD2. CDR3 length: 17 amino acids. Germline assignment: CDR1 KGHSH and CDR2 LQKENI. V shed 5 bases, J shed 8 bases, and the junction held 15 bases outside the gene matches. CDR3 loop: CASSSRRASGSGDEQFF. The CDR3, as DNA: TGTGCCAGCTCATCCCGAAGGGCTAGCGGGAGCGGTGATGAGCAGTTCTTC.

V usage is TRBV5-1 and J usage is TRBJ1-1; 8 nucleotides agree with TRBD1. This CDR3 is 15 amino acids long. V lost 2 bases and J lost 3; bases outside the gene matches: 6. Germline CDR1 is SGHRS and CDR2 is YFSETQ. CDR3 sequence (DNA): TGCGCCAGCAGCTTCGGACAGGGACAAGACACTGAAGCTTTCTTT. Protein product: CASSFGQGQDTEAFF.

This clone occurred a few times. V gene TRBV19 combines with J gene TRBJ2-3; TRBD2 is a possible D gene (5 bases). The CDR3 runs 14 residues. Per the germline V gene, CDR1 is LNHDA and CDR2 is SQIVND (reference sequence). V was shortened by 6 bases and J by 0 bases, with 10 bases between the two germline ends. The CDR3 spells CASRSGASTDTQYF. DNA of the CDR3: TGTGCCAGTAGGAGCGGAGCTAGCACAGATACGCAGTATTTT.

This clone was recorded a few times. This chain uses TRBV4-2 with TRBJ2-1, with TRBD2 matching 8 bases. V was clipped by 4 bases and J by 8 bases; unmatched bases: 10. The germline V gene encodes CDR1 LGHNA and CDR2 YNFKEQ. The CDR3 spans 15 residues. CDR3 region: CASSREAGASYEQFF. The CDR3 nucleotides read TGTGCCAGCAGCCGAGAAGCGGGAGCTTCGTATGAGCAGTTCTTC.